This T cell receptor beta chain was recorded in a study of cytomegalovirus exposure and HLA in healthy donors. The CDR3 is 15 amino acids. Germline V gene data show CDR1 as SGHTA and CDR2 as FQGNSA. V shed 5 bases and J 1 base; nucleotides not matched to a gene: 5. Researchers ran the PCR with 60 Vbeta and 13 Jbeta primers. Clones were sequenced by immunoSEQ multiplex PCR, and TCRdb holds only the in-frame ones, with some missing. The profile shows 150,000 to 250,000 clones, 79% of them singletons. Sample: PBMCs. The clonotype comes from a girl between 10 and 17 years old in good health and CMV-seropositive. The V gene is TRBV7-2, the J gene TRBJ2-5; the match to TRBD2 covers 9 bases. This CDR3 is CASSLPSGVQETQYF. In nucleotides, the CDR3 is TGTGCCAGCAGCCTCCCTAGCGGGGTCCAAGAGACCCAGTACTTC. The variable domain in full, with the rest retrieved from reference TRBV7-2 and TRBJ2-5, is GAGVSQSPSNKVTEKGKDVELRCDPISGHTALYWYRQSLGQGLEFLIYFQGNSAPDKSGLPSDRFSAERTGGSVSTLTIQRTQQEDSAVYLCASSLPSGVQETQYFGPGTRLLVL.